The 31 T cell receptor beta chains reported below all come from one sample, sequenced in a study of technical replicates of blood from a few donors. Method: immunoSEQ multiplex PCR; TCRdb's copy keeps in-frame clones and lacks some. The sample has tens of thousands of clones; approximately 91% are singletons. Sequenced: PBMCs. These receptor sequences come from a human donor in good health. Some clones in this sample may be carry-over from other donors' samples.

This rearrangement joins TRBV19 to TRBJ2-2; TRBD1 aligns across 10 bases. The CDR3 is 15 amino acids. Per the germline V gene, CDR1 is LNHDA and CDR2 is SQIVND (reference sequence). The junction had 6 bases not matched to a gene; V was cut back by 9 bases and J by 2 bases. CDR3 nucleotide sequence: TGTGCCAGCGCCGGGACAGGGGTTAACACCGGGGAGCTGTTTTTT. Protein product: CASAGTGVNTGELFF.

The chain uses TRBV5-1 and TRBJ1-6, with 7 bases aligning to TRBD1. Germline V CDR1 and CDR2: SGHRS, YFSETQ. J lost 8 bases, V lost 3 bases, and 8 bases had no gene match. The CDR3 consists of 15 residues. The CDR3 here is CASSSQGTDYSPLHF. CDR3 sequence (DNA): TGCGCCAGCAGCTCCCAGGGGACAGACTATTCACCCCTCCACTTT.

This clone was seen more than once but under ten times. V gene TRBV18 combines with J gene TRBJ2-1; maybe TRBD1 (6 bases). CDR1 is KGHSH, CDR2 LQKENI, per germline. CDR3 size: 13 residues. Trimming shortened V by 3 bases and J by 4 bases, and 7 bases separated the two germline ends. The chain's CDR3 is CASSPGTYNEQFF. The CDR3 DNA reads as TGTGCCAGCTCACCTGGGACATACAATGAGCAGTTCTTC.

The chain has TRBV5-8 and TRBJ2-5, with 7 nucleotides matching TRBD1. This CDR3 region has 14 residues. The junction had 6 bases not matched to a gene; V was cut back by 5 bases and J by 2 bases. The V gene's germline CDR1 is SGHTS and CDR2 YDEGEE. CDR3 DNA: TGTGCCAGCAGTCAAGACAGGGATCAAGAGACCCAGTACTTC. Translating gives CASSQDRDQETQYF.

V is TRBV5-4 and J is TRBJ2-1, with D possibly TRBD2 on 7 matching bases. CDR3 length: 14 amino acids. Germline values: CDR1 SGHNT, CDR2 YYREEE (reference sequence). Trimming shortened V by 4 bases and J by 8 bases, and 16 bases separated the two germline ends. CDR3 sequence: CASSLRTRQDEQFF. Here the CDR3 DNA reads TGTGCCAGCAGCCTTAGGACTAGACAGGATGAGCAGTTCTTC.

The gene calls are TRBV7-2 and TRBJ1-2; D gene unclear. Per germline, CDR1 SGHTA and CDR2 FQGNSA. V was clipped by 6 bases and J by 1 base, with 3 bases between them. The CDR3 runs 11 residues. This CDR3 reads CASSINYGYTF. The CDR3 DNA is TGTGCCAGCAGTATTAACTATGGCTACACCTTC.

This clone showed up just once. The rearrangement uses TRBV13 and TRBJ2-5; 11 nucleotides match TRBD2. V lost 5 bases, J lost 4 bases, and 9 bases stayed unmatched. The CDR3 sequence is 16 residues long. Germline values: CDR1 PRHDT, CDR2 FYEKMQ (reference sequence). DNA of the CDR3: TGTGCCAGCAGCCTTAGCGGGGGGGCCGCGGGAGAGACCCAGTACTTC. The encoded protein is CASSLSGGAAGETQYF.

The chain couples TRBV5-1 to TRBJ1-2; the D gene is possibly TRBD1 (6 bases). The CDR3 is made up of 12 amino acids. Germline CDR1 SGHRS, CDR2 YFSETQ. V lost 4 bases to trimming and J lost 2 bases, with 6 bases between them. The CDR3 region is CASSGGNYGYTF. The CDR3 bases are TGCGCCAGCAGCGGGGGCAACTATGGCTACACCTTC.

The rearrangement uses TRBV2 and TRBJ1-5; 7 bases are shared with TRBD1. The J segment lost 4 bases and the V segment lost 3 bases, leaving 3 bases of the junction unmatched. The CDR3 covers 14 residues. Germline V lookup: CDR1 SNHLY, CDR2 FYNNEI. The DNA for the CDR3 is TGTGCCAGCAGTGATACGACAGGGAATCAGCCCCAGCATTTT. It codes for CASSDTTGNQPQHF.

This chain connects TRBV19 to TRBJ2-7; D perhaps matches TRBD1 (9 bases). Germline loops: CDR1 LNHDA, CDR2 SQIVND (reference sequence). The CDR3 is 14 residues long. V gave up 8 bases and J gave up 1 base, with 15 bases separating them. The CDR3 DNA reads as TGTGCCAGTCCGGGGGGGACAGGGTCCTACGAGCAGTACTTC. It translates to CASPGGTGSYEQYF.

V and J are TRBV25-1 and TRBJ2-7; D might be TRBD1 (7 bases). The CDR3 length is 15 residues. Germline CDR1 is MGHDK and CDR2 is SYGVNS. The ends were cut back, 2 bases at V and 1 base at J, with 12 bases in the middle. The CDR3 reads CASSEGGTESYEQYF. Here the CDR3 DNA reads TGTGCCAGCAGTGAAGGGGGGACAGAGTCCTACGAGCAGTACTTC.

CDR3 residues: CASLGGSYEQYF. DNA of the CDR3: TGTGCCAGTTTAGGCGGGAGCTACGAGCAGTACTTC. The rearrangement joins TRBV19 to TRBJ2-7; 7 bases line up with TRBD2. Germline lookup yields CDR1 LNHDA and CDR2 SQIVND (reference sequence). CDR3 length equals 12 residues. V was pared by 8 bases and J by 3 bases, with 4 bases of the junction left unmatched. Based on the CDR3 plus reference TRBV19 and TRBJ2-7, the full variable domain is DGGITQSPKYLFRKEGQNVTLSCEQNLNHDAMYWYRQDPGQGLRLIYYSQIVNDFQKGDIAEGYSVSREKKESFPLTVTSAQKNPTAFYLCASLGGSYEQYFGPGTRLTVT.

J is TRBJ2-5 and V is TRBV7-2, with 7 nucleotides matching TRBD2. Germline values: CDR1 SGHTA, CDR2 FQGNSA. With 2 bases clipped from V and 4 bases from J, the junction kept 10 bases outside the gene matches. The CDR3 consists of 16 residues. The CDR3 protein is CASSLRLGGGLETQYF. The DNA for the CDR3 is TGTGCCAGCAGCTTAAGATTGGGCGGGGGTCTAGAGACCCAGTACTTC.

This chain uses TRBV5-8 with TRBJ1-1; 7 nucleotides align to TRBD1. The CDR3 length is 15 residues. V shed 0 bases, J shed 3 bases, and the junction held 5 bases outside the gene matches. Germline loops: CDR1 SGHTS, CDR2 YDEGEE. CDR3 bases: TGTGCCAGCAGCTTGGGGGTAGACAGGGACACTGAAGCTTTCTTT. It is translated as CASSLGVDRDTEAFF. Full variable domain (rest looked up from reference TRBV5-8 and TRBJ1-1): EAGVTQSPTHLIKTRGQQATLRCSPISGHTSVYWYQQALGLGLQFLLWYDEGEERNRGNFPPRFSGRQFPNYSSELNVNALELEDSALYLCASSLGVDRDTEAFFGQGTRLTVV.

The chain employs TRBV4-3 and TRBJ2-7, with D possibly TRBD2 on 5 matching bases. The CDR3 consists of 15 residues. Trimming removed 0 bases at V and 2 bases at J, with 11 bases between. Germline values: CDR1 LGHNA, CDR2 YSLEER. In DNA form, the CDR3 reads TGCGCCAGCAGCCAAGATCGAGCGGCACCCTACGAGCAGTACTTC. Translated: CASSQDRAAPYEQYF.

This chain uses TRBV4-2 with TRBJ2-3; 7 bases match TRBD1. There are 17 residues in the CDR3. From germline, CDR1 is LGHNA and CDR2 YNFKEQ. J was trimmed by 0 bases and V by 1 base; bases with no gene match: 7. DNA for the CDR3: TGTGCCAGCAGCCAAGGGGGACGACAGGGAAGCACAGATACGCAGTATTTT. Its translation: CASSQGGRQGSTDTQYF.

This clone turned up a few times. The chain links TRBV5-1 to TRBJ1-3; D ambiguous. Trimming removed 0 bases from V and 0 bases from J, with 7 bases in between. CDR1 and CDR2 (germline): SGHRS, YFSETQ. The CDR3 spans 15 residues. The CDR3 coding sequence is TGCGCCAGCAGCTTGGACAGTCCCTCTGGAAACACCATATATTTT. Protein product: CASSLDSPSGNTIYF.

The V gene is TRBV14, the J gene TRBJ2-3; the D gene is possibly TRBD2 (6 bases). This CDR3 is built from 17 residues. Germline-derived CDR1 and CDR2 are SGHDN and FVKESK. The ends were cut back, 3 bases at V and 3 bases at J, with 19 bases in the middle. The CDR3 here is CASSHSRVREQTDTQYF. As DNA, the CDR3 is TGTGCCAGCAGCCACTCAAGGGTCCGGGAGCAGACAGATACGCAGTATTTT.

This chain links TRBV4-3 with TRBJ1-1; TRBD1 is a possible D gene (6 bases). The V end was cut by 4 bases, the J end by 4 bases, with 13 bases between. This CDR3 is 14 amino acids long. Germline CDR1 reads LGHNA; CDR2 reads YSLEER. The CDR3 nucleotides read TGCGCCAGCAGCCTCACAGGGCGAGGCACTGAAGCTTTCTTT. This translates into CASSLTGRGTEAFF.

The V and J genes are TRBV5-4 and TRBJ2-7, with a possible D match to TRBD2 (5 bases). The CDR3 has 13 residues. Trimming removed 3 bases from V and 1 base from J, with 8 bases in between. In germline, CDR1 is SGHNT, CDR2 YYREEE (reference sequence). CDR3 bases: TGTGCCAGCAGCTCGGAGGTGTCCTACGAGCAGTACTTC. This translates into CASSSEVSYEQYF.

The chain recombines TRBV5-4 with TRBJ2-3, with D uncertain. Trimming took off 10 bases at V and 1 base at J, with 16 bases between the two ends. This CDR3 contains 14 residues. Germline V gene sequence: CDR1 SGHNT, CDR2 YYREEE (reference sequence). Here the CDR3 reads CAQSPPGRTDTQYF. The CDR3 DNA sequence: TGTGCCCAGAGTCCCCCGGGTCGCACAGATACGCAGTATTTT.

This clone was counted a few times. The genes are TRBV7-9 and TRBJ1-5; D is possibly TRBD1 (5 bases). The CDR3 runs 13 residues. CDR1 and CDR2 from the germline V gene are SEHNR and FQNEAQ (reference sequence). V shed 5 bases and J shed 6 bases, with 11 bases lying between them. The CDR3: CASSESGIQPQHF. The CDR3 DNA reads TGTGCCAGCAGCGAGTCAGGGATTCAGCCCCAGCATTTT.

The chain carries TRBV2 and TRBJ2-5; 12 bases map to TRBD2. Germline CDR1 and CDR2: SNHLY and FYNNEI. V gave up 4 bases and J gave up 2 bases; unmatched junction bases: 2. The CDR3 has 15 amino acids. This CDR3 reads CASSVTSGGQETQYF. In DNA form, the CDR3 reads TGTGCCAGCAGTGTGACTAGCGGGGGTCAAGAGACCCAGTACTTC.

The gene calls are TRBV7-2 and TRBJ1-1, with 8 bases lining up with TRBD1. Unmatched junction bases numbered 11, after V lost 3 bases and J lost 11 bases. The germline CDR1 and CDR2 sequences are SGHTA and FQGNSA. The CDR3 has 14 amino acids. The CDR3 DNA follows: TGTGCCAGCAGCTTTGGCGGACAGGGTGTATCCGCTTTCTTT. As protein: CASSFGGQGVSAFF.

This chain uses TRBV7-9 with TRBJ2-2, with D hard to call. Trimming cost V 5 bases and J 7 bases, with 8 bases left between them. The CDR3 loop spans 12 amino acids. Germline-derived CDR1 and CDR2 are SEHNR and FQNEAQ (reference sequence). As DNA, the CDR3 is TGTGCCAGCAGCCGGTCTGTCGGGGAGCTGTTTTTT. As protein: CASSRSVGELFF. Together with reference TRBV7-9 and TRBJ2-2, the CDR3 gives the full variable domain: DTGVSQNPRHKITKRGQNVTFRCDPISEHNRLYWYRQTLGQGPEFLTYFQNEAQLEKSRLLSDRFSAERPKGSFSTLEIQRTEQGDSAMYLCASSRSVGELFFGEGSRLTVL.

The J gene is TRBJ1-6, the V gene TRBV7-2; TRBD1 matches at 8 bases. The CDR3 length is 15 residues. The trim removed 5 bases at V and 14 bases at J, leaving 14 bases unmatched. Germline CDR1 reads SGHTA; CDR2 reads FQGNSA. CDR3 bases: TGTGCCAGCAGCCAACAGGGGGGGCTAGGCGGGGCCCTCCACTTT. It yields the protein CASSQQGGLGGALHF.

The chain carries TRBV12-2 and TRBJ2-7; TRBD1, the table's D call, lacks a check against the DNA. TRBV12-2 is given as a pseudogene. The CDR3 totals 14 residues. CDR3 region: CASRQDRRPYEQYF. CDR3 DNA: TGTGCAAGTCGCCAGGACAGGCGGCCCTACGAGCAGTACTTC.

The chain joins TRBV19 to TRBJ2-5; weak D call: TRBD2 (5 bases). Trimming shortened V by 6 bases and J by 7 bases, and 15 bases separated the two germline ends. The CDR3 runs 13 residues. Germline assignment: CDR1 LNHDA and CDR2 SQIVND (reference sequence). In DNA form, the CDR3 reads TGTGCCAGTAGAAATCCGAGGGCGGGGACCCAGTACTTC. Its translation is CASRNPRAGTQYF.

Concerning this clone: This sample also contains other DNA sequences that code for the same CDR3. The chain couples TRBV4-3 to TRBJ2-3; 10 bases are shared with TRBD2. V was pared by 0 bases and J by 5 bases, with 5 bases of the junction left unmatched. Germline V gene data show CDR1 as LGHNA and CDR2 as YSLEER. This CDR3 is 16 amino acids long. The CDR3 reads CASSQESGRAGDTQYF. Here the CDR3 DNA reads TGCGCCAGCAGCCAAGAGAGCGGGAGGGCCGGAGATACGCAGTATTTT.

The V and J genes are TRBV19 and TRBJ2-5, with TRBD1 as a possible D gene (6 bases). CDR3 length equals 13 residues. Trimming pared 5 bases from V and 1 base from J, leaving 8 bases between. CDR1 is LNHDA and CDR2 is SQIVND in the germline V gene (reference sequence). The CDR3 reads CASSDRPQETQYF. In nucleotides, the CDR3 is TGTGCCAGTAGTGACAGGCCCCAAGAGACCCAGTACTTC.

V usage is TRBV9 and J usage is TRBJ2-3, with D tentatively TRBD1 (5 bases). V gave up 0 bases and J gave up 10 bases, with 12 bases separating them. The CDR3 consists of 13 residues. Per germline, CDR1 SGDLS and CDR2 YYNGEE. CDR3 nucleotides: TGTGCCAGCAGCGTAGAACCAGGGAAGGCGCAGTATTTT. It encodes CASSVEPGKAQYF.